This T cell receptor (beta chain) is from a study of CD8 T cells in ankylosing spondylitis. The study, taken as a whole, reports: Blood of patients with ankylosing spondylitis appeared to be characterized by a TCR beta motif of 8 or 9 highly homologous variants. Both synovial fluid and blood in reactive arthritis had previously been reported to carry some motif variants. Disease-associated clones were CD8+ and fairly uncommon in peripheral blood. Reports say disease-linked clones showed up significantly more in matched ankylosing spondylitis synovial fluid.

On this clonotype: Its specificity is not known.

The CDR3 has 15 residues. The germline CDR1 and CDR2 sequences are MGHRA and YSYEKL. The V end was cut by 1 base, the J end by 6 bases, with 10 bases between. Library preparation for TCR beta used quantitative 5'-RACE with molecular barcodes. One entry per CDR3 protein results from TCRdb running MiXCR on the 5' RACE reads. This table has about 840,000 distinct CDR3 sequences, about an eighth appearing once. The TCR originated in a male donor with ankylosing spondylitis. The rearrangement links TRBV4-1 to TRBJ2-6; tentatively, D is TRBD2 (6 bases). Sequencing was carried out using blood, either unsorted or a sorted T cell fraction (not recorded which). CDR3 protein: CASSQVGSQANVLTF. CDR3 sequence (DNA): TGCGCCAGCAGCCAAGTCGGGAGCCAGGCCAACGTCCTGACTTTC.